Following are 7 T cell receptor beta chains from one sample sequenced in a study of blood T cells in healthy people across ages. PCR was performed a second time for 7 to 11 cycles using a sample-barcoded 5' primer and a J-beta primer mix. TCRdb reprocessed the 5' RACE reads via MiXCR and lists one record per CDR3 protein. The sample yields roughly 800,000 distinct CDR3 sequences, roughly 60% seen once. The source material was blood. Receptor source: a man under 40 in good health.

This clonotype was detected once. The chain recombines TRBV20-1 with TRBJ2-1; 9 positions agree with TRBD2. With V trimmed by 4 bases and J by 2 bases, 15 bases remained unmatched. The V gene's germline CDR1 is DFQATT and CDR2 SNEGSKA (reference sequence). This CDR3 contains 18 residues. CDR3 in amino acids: CSATRLADYRLTYNEQFF. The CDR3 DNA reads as TGCAGTGCTACCCGACTAGCGGACTACCGACTTACCTACAATGAGCAGTTCTTC.

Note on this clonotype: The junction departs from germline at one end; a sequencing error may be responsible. The chain's CDR3 is CSAHGTAAKNIQYF. The CDR3 DNA reads as TGCAGTGCTCATGGGACAGCAGCCAAGAACATTCAGTACTTC. The rearrangement joins TRBV20-1 to TRBJ2-4; 7 nucleotides agree with TRBD1. From germline, CDR1 is DFQATT and CDR2 SNEGSKA (reference sequence). CDR3 length: 14 residues.

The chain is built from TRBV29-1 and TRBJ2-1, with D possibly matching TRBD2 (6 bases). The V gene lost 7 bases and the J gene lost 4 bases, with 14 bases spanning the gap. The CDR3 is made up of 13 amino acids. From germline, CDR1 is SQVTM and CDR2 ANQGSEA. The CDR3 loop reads CSAASGWYNEQFF. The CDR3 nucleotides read TGCAGCGCAGCAAGCGGGTGGTACAATGAGCAGTTCTTC.

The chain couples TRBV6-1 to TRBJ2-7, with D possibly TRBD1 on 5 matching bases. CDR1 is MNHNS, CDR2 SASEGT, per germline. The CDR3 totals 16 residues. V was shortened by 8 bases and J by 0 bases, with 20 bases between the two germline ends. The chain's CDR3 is CASESIKGQISYEQYF. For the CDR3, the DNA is TGTGCCAGCGAATCTATAAAGGGGCAGATCTCCTACGAGCAGTACTTC.

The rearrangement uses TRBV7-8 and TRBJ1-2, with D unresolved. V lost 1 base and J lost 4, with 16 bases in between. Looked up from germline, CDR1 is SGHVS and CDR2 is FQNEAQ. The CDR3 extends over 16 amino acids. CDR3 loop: CASSLVEGSGSYGYTF. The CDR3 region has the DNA TGTGCCAGCAGCTTAGTAGAGGGATCAGGTTCCTATGGCTACACCTTC.

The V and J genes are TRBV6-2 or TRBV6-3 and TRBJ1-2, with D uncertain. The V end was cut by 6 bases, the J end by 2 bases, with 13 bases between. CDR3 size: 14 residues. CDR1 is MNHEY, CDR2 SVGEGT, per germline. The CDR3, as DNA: TGTGCCAGCAGGTACGGGGTACTGAACTATGGCTACACCTTC. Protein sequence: CASRYGVLNYGYTF.

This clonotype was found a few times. This chain's CDR3 is CASSQDPSGNYEQYF. The CDR3 DNA sequence: TGCGCCAGCAGCCAAGACCCTAGCGGGAACTACGAGCAGTACTTC. The chain couples TRBV4-3 to TRBJ2-7, with 9 bases lining up with TRBD2. Germline V gene sequence: CDR1 LGHNA, CDR2 YSLEER. CDR3 size: 15 residues. Germline trimming cut 0 bases from V and 3 bases from J; bases unmatched to any gene: 3.